This paragraph reports one T cell receptor beta chain. Its antigen is not identified. CDR3 length: 18 residues. The germline V and J ends were trimmed by 4 bases and 6 bases, with 28 bases remaining between them. Looked up from germline, CDR1 is DFQATT and CDR2 is SNEGSKA (reference sequence). This sample is drawn from a study of T-cell reconstitution after alpha-beta-depleted transplantation in children. Overall study results and limits: TCRbeta diversity was high at day 60 in some patients (a result of surviving recipient T cells and thymic progenitors). Reportedly, roughly two months post-transplant, alpha-beta T cells arose from several hundred expanded graft clones. At the one-year point after transplant, T-cell counts and TCRbeta diversity were found to come mostly from T cells that had been newly produced.

Preparation of the TCRbeta library used unique molecular identifiers. TCRdb redid the calling of the PCR reads with MiXCR, one entry per CDR3 protein. Altogether approximately 500,000 distinct CDR3 sequences are present, over 9.5% being singletons, with the ten largest covering roughly 2.1%. This TCR was sampled from a child aged 2-15 years with inherited bone marrow failure, due to receive a stem cell transplant. V usage is TRBV20-1 and J usage is TRBJ2-1; TRBD2 is a possible D gene (6 bases). The sequenced sample was PBMCs, obtained before TCRalphabeta/CD19-depleted stem cell transplant. The CDR3 loop reads CSATRSTRFPPSINEQFF. CDR3 in DNA: TGCAGTGCTACCCGTTCGACTAGGTTTCCACCATCAATCAATGAGCAGTTCTTC.